Given below is one TCR beta chain in context. This CDR3 contains 18 residues. CDR1 KGHSH and CDR2 LQKENI come from the germline V gene. V gave up 2 bases and J gave up 1 base; unmatched junction bases: 9. Using immunoSEQ multiplex PCR, the repertoire was profiled, and TCRdb retains in-frame clones only, with some absent. The sample shows more than 25,000 clones, 81% of them seen only once. These data come from a study of blood T cell repertoires in COVID-19. Study background: From the United States, Italy and Spain came samples of acute and convalescent COVID-19. T cells, B-cell-depleted T cells, or PBMCs provided the cDNA or gDNA that served as material.

Sample: peripheral blood. V and J are TRBV18 and TRBJ2-5; 11 positions match TRBD2. The clonotype was recovered from a man aged 50-60 years with active or convalescent COVID-19. The chain's CDR3 is CASSPNPSSGGFQETQYF. As DNA, the CDR3 is TGTGCCAGCTCACCAAATCCTTCTAGCGGGGGGTTCCAAGAGACCCAGTACTTC.